The 3 T cell receptor beta chains reported below all come from one sample, sequenced in a study of blood T cell repertoires in COVID-19. Sequenced by immunoSEQ multiplex PCR; TCRdb stores in-frame clones only, minus some. This table holds 60,000 or so clones, 88% found once. The sample consisted of peripheral blood. All receptors derive from a man aged 55 to 69 with acute or convalescent COVID-19.

This chain connects TRBV11-2 to TRBJ2-1; 9 bases fit TRBD2. The CDR3 has 14 residues. From germline, CDR1 is SGHAT and CDR2 FQNNGV. V gave up 6 bases and J gave up 4 bases; unmatched junction bases: 4. The CDR3 region is CASSLTSGYNEQFF. The DNA for the CDR3 is TGTGCCAGCAGTCTTACTAGCGGGTACAATGAGCAGTTCTTC. Filled out from reference TRBV11-2 and TRBJ2-1, the complete variable domain reads EAGVAQSPRYKIIEKRQSVAFWCNPISGHATLYWYQQILGQGPKLLIQFQNNGVVDDSQLPKDRFSAERLKGVDSTLKIQPAKLEDSAVYLCASSLTSGYNEQFFGPGTRLTVL.

The chain has TRBV10-3 and TRBJ1-6; perhaps TRBD1 as D (6 bases). The CDR3 is made up of 16 amino acids. Germline loops: CDR1 ENHRY, CDR2 SYGVKD. The V end was cut by 4 bases, the J end by 1 base, with 11 bases between. CDR3 protein: CAISAQGQSYNSPLHF. The CDR3 DNA sequence: TGTGCCATCAGTGCGCAAGGACAGTCCTATAATTCACCCCTCCACTTT.

The J gene is TRBJ2-2, the V gene TRBV5-1, with TRBD2 as a possible D gene (6 bases). The V gene lost 5 bases and the J gene lost 10 bases, with 18 bases spanning the gap. The CDR3 extends over 14 amino acids. From germline, CDR1 is SGHRS and CDR2 YFSETQ. CDR3: CASRRDLGYEELFF. The CDR3, as DNA: TGCGCCAGCAGGCGGGACTTAGGGTACGAGGAGCTGTTTTTT.